A selection of T cell receptor beta chains follows, all from one sample in a study of beta chain features in type 1 diabetes. Method: immunoSEQ multiplex PCR; TCRdb's copy keeps in-frame clones and lacks some. This table holds about 230,000 clones, roughly 9.6% found once. The sequenced sample consisted of naive CD4+ T cells from blood. These receptors all stem from a woman between 18 and 29 years old in good health. Each CDR3 is given with its conserved first and last residue. The order of the fields is V gene, J gene, CDR3 protein.

TRBV11-2	TRBJ2-5	CASSDRARETQYF
TRBV5-1	TRBJ2-3	CASSRSTDTQYF
TRBV6-1	TRBJ2-7	CASSERAGPGPGQYF
TRBV4-1	TRBJ2-1	CASSQRQTSYNEQFF
TRBV5-1	TRBJ1-2	CASSAGQGDDYGYTF
TRBV6-1	TRBJ1-5	CASLGWTGDQPQHF
TRBV5-8	TRBJ2-3	CASSPTGESTDTQYF
TRBV30	TRBJ1-1	CAWSKGMNTEAFF
TRBV9	TRBJ1-1	CASSHPRGQTFIAEAFF
TRBV14	TRBJ2-7	CASSRKIGTGVYF
TRBV18	TRBJ2-1	CASSPSGNEQFF
TRBV5-1	TRBJ1-5	CASSLRGGSNQPQHF
TRBV6-1	TRBJ1-6	CASTGTGYSPLHF
TRBV5-1	TRBJ1-1	CASSTLGQDLNTEAFF
TRBV15	TRBJ2-7	CATSRDRRGSGYSYEQYF
TRBV11-2	TRBJ2-7	CASSLAGGGNEQYF
TRBV5-1	TRBJ2-7	CASSLGLTRRTGAYEQYF
TRBV5-1	TRBJ2-7	CASSLMPGGDLEQYF
TRBV5-1	TRBJ2-1	CASGPGERLNEQFF
TRBV7-9	TRBJ2-4	CASGANGLAPSNIQYF
TRBV5-6	TRBJ2-7	CASSLGKQGSLGEQYF
TRBV9	TRBJ2-3	CASSEGTSGGGDTQYF